This entry lists 20 T cell receptor beta chains sequenced from one sample in a study of T cell responses to AZD1222 COVID-19 vaccine. Here immunoSEQ multiplex PCR was the method, and the copy in TCRdb shows in-frame clones only, minus some. The data contain about 120,000 clones, about nine tenths of them singletons. This sample comprised peripheral blood, obtained 28 days after the second dose of the MenACWY control vaccine. The receptors originated from an adult who received the MenACWY meningococcal vaccine as a control.

This chain links TRBV18 with TRBJ1-5, with 8 bases aligning to TRBD1. Germline V gene sequence: CDR1 KGHSH, CDR2 LQKENI. The CDR3 loop spans 14 amino acids. Germline trimming cut 0 bases from V and 6 bases from J; bases unmatched to any gene: 1. The CDR3 loop reads CASSPPDRAQPQHF. The CDR3 DNA reads as TGTGCCAGCTCACCACCGGACAGGGCTCAGCCCCAGCATTTT.

The chain joins TRBV5-1 to TRBJ2-1, with no clear D. The length of the CDR3 is 14 residues. V lost 4 bases and J 3 bases, leaving 11 bases between the germline ends. The germline V gene encodes CDR1 SGHRS and CDR2 YFSETQ. In DNA, the CDR3 is TGCGCCAGCAGCCTGACGTGGGTCTACAATGAGCAGTTCTTC. Its protein is CASSLTWVYNEQFF.

This CDR3 is CASGRPGTYEQYF. The CDR3 DNA reads TGTGCCAGCGGACGGCCAGGGACCTACGAGCAGTACTTC. V and J are TRBV28 and TRBJ2-7, with a weak D call TRBD1 (5 bases). The CDR3 contains 13 residues. Per the germline V gene, CDR1 is MDHEN and CDR2 is SYDVKM. The germline V and J ends were trimmed by 8 bases and 2 bases, with 13 bases remaining between them.

This chain uses TRBV7-2 with TRBJ1-3; D might be TRBD1 (6 bases). Germline V gene data show CDR1 as SGHTA and CDR2 as FQGNSA. The ends were cut back, 5 bases at V and 0 bases at J, with 11 bases in the middle. CDR3 length: 15 amino acids. Here the CDR3 reads CASSIVQGSGNTIYF. In DNA, the CDR3 is TGTGCCAGCAGCATCGTACAGGGCTCTGGAAACACCATATATTTT.

The chain combines TRBV9 with TRBJ2-2; TRBD2 matches at 10 bases. Germline assignment: CDR1 SGDLS and CDR2 YYNGEE. The CDR3 spans 16 residues. The trim removed 5 bases at V and 4 bases at J, leaving 8 bases unmatched. DNA for the CDR3: TGTGCCAGCAGTCTTAGGGGACTAGCGAGCACCGGGGAGCTGTTTTTT. This sequence encodes CASSLRGLASTGELFF.

V gene TRBV28 combines with J gene TRBJ1-1, with 10 bases lining up with TRBD1. The CDR3 extends over 16 amino acids. Unmatched junction bases numbered 14, after V lost 5 bases and J lost 8 bases. Germline values: CDR1 MDHEN, CDR2 SYDVKM. The CDR3 DNA is TGTGCCAGCAGTCCTGGGGACAGGGGACTTATTACGGAAGCTTTCTTT. As protein: CASSPGDRGLITEAFF.

The chain combines TRBV5-1 with TRBJ2-2, with 8 bases identical to TRBD2. The CDR3 runs to 15 residues. Germline CDR1 SGHRS, CDR2 YFSETQ. V gave up 4 bases and J gave up 1 base; unmatched junction bases: 3. The CDR3 sequence is CASSPTSGNTGELFF. The CDR3 DNA sequence: TGCGCCAGCAGCCCTACTAGCGGGAACACCGGGGAGCTGTTTTTT.

This chain connects TRBV5-6 to TRBJ2-1; tentatively, D is TRBD2 (5 bases). V gave up 9 bases and J gave up 2 bases, with 6 bases separating them. Germline V CDR1 and CDR2: SGHDT, YYEEEE. This CDR3 has 11 amino acids. The CDR3 reads CATGTYNEQFF. The CDR3 DNA is TGTGCCACCGGGACCTACAATGAGCAGTTCTTC.

This chain's CDR3 is CASSLTGAGRGELFF. DNA for the CDR3: TGTGCCAGCTCCTTGACCGGGGCGGGTAGGGGGGAGCTGTTTTTT. The chain employs TRBV28 and TRBJ2-2; D is perhaps TRBD1 or TRBD2 (5 bases each). V was trimmed by 8 bases and J by 8 bases, leaving 21 bases between them. The length of the CDR3 is 15 residues. The germline V gene has CDR1 MDHEN and CDR2 SYDVKM.

The rearrangement links TRBV4-1 to TRBJ2-7, with 13 nucleotides matching TRBD2. Unmatched junction bases numbered 2, after V lost 4 bases and J lost 2 bases. CDR1 and CDR2 (germline): MGHRA, YSYEKL. The CDR3 covers 15 residues. The CDR3 reads CASSRGLAGAYEQYF. CDR3 in DNA: TGCGCCAGCAGCCGAGGACTAGCGGGAGCCTACGAGCAGTACTTC.

The J gene is TRBJ2-3, the V gene TRBV5-1; D might be TRBD1 or TRBD2, each matching 7 bases. CDR1 is SGHRS, CDR2 YFSETQ, per germline. CDR3 length equals 15 residues. V was cut by 0 bases and J by 5 bases, with 13 bases left in between. CDR3 loop: CASSLVGRGLDTQYF. The CDR3 nucleotides read TGCGCCAGCAGCTTGGTGGGGAGGGGGCTAGATACGCAGTATTTT.

The rearrangement uses TRBV4-3 and TRBJ2-1; D uncertain. V was clipped by 0 bases and J by 9 bases, with 18 bases between them. Germline V gene data show CDR1 as LGHNA and CDR2 as YSLEER. The length of the CDR3 is 16 residues. The CDR3, as DNA: TGCGCCAGCAGCCAAGATTCGGGTCGGAGACAAGGTGAGCAGTTCTTC. Translated: CASSQDSGRRQGEQFF.

The chain recombines TRBV18 with TRBJ1-6; 9 positions match TRBD1. There are 14 residues in the CDR3. V lost 3 bases to trimming and J lost 10 bases; unmatched junction nucleotides: 4. Germline V gene lookup returns CDR1 KGHSH and CDR2 LQKENI. The CDR3: CASSPGTGPSPLHF. CDR3 in DNA: TGTGCCAGCTCACCCGGGACAGGGCCATCACCCCTCCACTTT.

The chain carries TRBV19 and TRBJ2-2; D call uncertain. The CDR3 totals 14 residues. The germline gives CDR1 LNHDA, CDR2 SQIVND (reference sequence). The germline V and J ends were trimmed by 6 bases and 4 bases, with 12 bases remaining between them. Here the CDR3 reads CASRWAHLTGELFF. DNA for the CDR3: TGTGCCAGTAGATGGGCACACCTCACCGGGGAGCTGTTTTTT.

The chain's CDR3 is CASSQESWGAGELFF. CDR3 nucleotide sequence: TGCGCCAGCAGCCAAGAAAGCTGGGGCGCCGGGGAGCTGTTTTTT. This chain joins TRBV4-3 and TRBJ2-2; maybe TRBD1 (5 bases). The CDR3 is 15 amino acids. Trimming stripped 0 bases from V and 6 bases from J, with 11 bases between. CDR1 and CDR2 (germline): LGHNA, YSLEER.

V usage is TRBV5-1 and J usage is TRBJ2-3; a possible D gene is TRBD2 (5 bases). CDR1 and CDR2 from the germline V gene are SGHRS and YFSETQ. V was shortened by 0 bases and J by 4 bases, with 6 bases between the two germline ends. The CDR3 has 13 residues. This CDR3 reads CASSLAGADTQYF. The CDR3 DNA is TGCGCCAGCAGCTTGGCCGGGGCAGATACGCAGTATTTT.

This sequence joins TRBV2 and TRBJ2-2; 8 bases agree with TRBD1. The CDR3 spans 13 residues. Unmatched junction bases numbered 5, after V lost 8 bases and J lost 6 bases. Germline CDR1 SNHLY, CDR2 FYNNEI. In DNA form, the CDR3 reads TGTGCCAGCCAGACAGGGGACCCCGGGGAGCTGTTTTTT. Protein product: CASQTGDPGELFF.

The chain employs TRBV4-1 and TRBJ2-1; D is ambiguous. The germline V gene encodes CDR1 MGHRA and CDR2 YSYEKL. V was shortened by 8 bases and J by 2 bases, with 16 bases between the two germline ends. The CDR3 totals 15 residues. CDR3 nucleotides: TGCGCCAGCGGACCTGGCTGGCTTACCTACAATGAGCAGTTCTTC. It encodes CASGPGWLTYNEQFF.

The genes are TRBV5-6 and TRBJ1-1; D remains ambiguous. Germline V CDR1 and CDR2: SGHDT, YYEEEE. The CDR3 consists of 16 residues. V lost 0 bases and J lost 0, with 12 bases in between. Here the CDR3 DNA reads TGTGCCAGCAGCTTGGACGGACTTACCATGAACACTGAAGCTTTCTTT. Translating it yields CASSLDGLTMNTEAFF.

The chain uses TRBV27 and TRBJ1-4; no clear D gene. This CDR3 spans 16 amino acids. V gave up 1 base and J gave up 7 bases, with 16 bases separating them. Germline lookup yields CDR1 MNHEY and CDR2 SMNVEV (reference sequence). The CDR3 DNA reads TGTGCCAGCAGTTTATACGTCGAGGGAAGCACTGAAAAACTGTTTTTT. Its translation: CASSLYVEGSTEKLFF. Full variable domain (rest looked up from reference TRBV27 and TRBJ1-4): EAQVTQNPRYLITVTGKKLTVTCSQNMNHEYMSWYRQDPGLGLRQIYYSMNVEVTDKGDVPEGYKVSRKEKRNFPLILESPSPNQTSLYFCASSLYVEGSTEKLFFGSGTQLSVL.